This T cell receptor beta chain was sequenced during a study of CD8 T cells in Susac syndrome. CDR3 length: 15 residues. Germline values: CDR1 LNHDA, CDR2 SQIVND (reference sequence). V lost 3 bases and J lost 6, with 14 bases in between. Reverse transcription of roughly 0.5 to 1 ug RNA used random hexamers. Across 54 Vbeta and 13 Jbeta, TCR beta CDR3 was amplified with immunoSEQ multiplex PCR. One entry per CDR3 protein results from TCRdb running MiXCR on the immunoSEQ multiplex PCR reads. The sample yields 300,000 or so distinct CDR3 sequences, just over 90% seen once. In contrast to the negatively isolated CD8+ and CD4+ T cells, TEMRA cells were FACS-enriched.

Sample: CD4+ T cells from PBMCs. The origin of this receptor is a human donor with multiple sclerosis. The J gene is TRBJ2-2, the V gene TRBV19; D might be TRBD1 (5 bases). DNA of the CDR3: TGTGCCAGTAGTATGGTGCAGGGTATTGCCGGGGAGCTGTTTTTT. Amino acid sequence: CASSMVQGIAGELFF.